This TCR beta chain was sequenced in a study of tumor-infiltrating lymphocytes in oesophageal squamous cell carcinoma. This clonotype is medium-sized. TCRdb reprocessed the PCR reads with MiXCR, giving one entry per CDR3 protein. Seen here are roughly 16,000 distinct CDR3 sequences, over 45% observed once, and the top ten hold around 22%. The sequence derives from a male donor with esophageal squamous cell carcinoma. The sequencing input was esophageal tumor tissue.

Here the CDR3 reads CASSEFGNEQFF. CDR3 DNA sequence: TGCGCCAGCAGTGAATTCGGCAATGAGCAGTTCTTC. The V call is TRBV10-2, the J call TRBJ2-1, with D hard to call. CDR1 and CDR2 (germline): WSHSY, SAAADI. V was shortened by 3 bases and J by 6 bases, with 6 bases between the two germline ends. The CDR3 covers 12 residues.